This T cell receptor beta chain was captured by sequencing in a study of CD8+ T cells in alopecia areata (dated by TCRdb to 2016 to 2019). In the study overall: Treated patients were enrolled in an open-label pilot trial of oral tofacitinib at 5 to 10 mg twice daily for moderate-to-severe alopecia areata. The SALT score, which quantifies the percentage of affected scalp surface area, was used to measure disease severity in treated patients. Patients stayed on tofacitinib for 6 to 18 months and then had 6 months of follow-up off drug so that delayed response and recurrence could be assessed. In humans, TCRbeta sequencing was performed on scalp tissue and on sorted CD4+ and CD8+ peripheral blood T cells from healthy controls and from patients with patchy or totalis/universalis alopecia areata. The RNA source kit depended on sample type: the PAXgene miRNA kit for fixed scalp, the miRNeasy kit for PBMCs, and the RNeasy kit for mouse skin. Scalp clonality was compared across normal scalp (n=4), patchy alopecia areata scalp (n=8), and alopecia totalis/universalis scalp (n=8). immunoSEQ multiplex PCR using 35 Vbeta forward primers and 13 Jbeta reverse primers was used to amplify TCRbeta CDR3 regions. To study T cell clonal expansion in alopecia areata, the researchers applied high-throughput TCRbeta sequencing to both the C3H/HeJ mouse model and human patients. Patients on tofacitinib were biopsied at baseline and after 4 and 24 weeks of treatment, and several of the patients also had a later scalp biopsy.

The library came from the immunoSEQ multiplex PCR assay. RNA was extracted from all samples and reverse transcribed into cDNA as template for TCR sequencing. SuperScript III was used to make first-strand cDNA, primed with a 2:1 mix of oligo-dT and random hexamers. A synthetic immune receptor repertoire was used to measure amplification bias, and any remaining bias was corrected computationally. The authors' pipeline ran thus. After raw reads were preprocessed to remove errors, the CDR3 was defined following IMGT conventions as running from the conserved cysteine to phenylalanine. Clonality was calculated as 1 minus Shannon entropy normalized by log2 of the number of productive unique TCRs. Scalp TCRbeta sequences were cross-referenced with sorted blood CD4 and CD8 repertoires so that the CD4 or CD8 identity of scalp clones could be inferred. This immuneACCESS table, as held by TCRdb, lists in-frame sequences with V and J called but not all clones. Of the missing ones, under half trace to an unresolved V gene in checked studies; the others have no known cause. The V and J calls and clone size are taken from that table; D and trimming were inferred from the DNA. Counted in this sample were roughly 230,000 clones; around two fifths of them appeared once. The ten largest clones capture around 2.8% of the sample.

Remarks on this clone: The specificity of this receptor is unknown. Base qualities are missing; no much larger clone stands one base away.

Sample treatment or condition, as interpreted from the label and publication: oral pan-JAK inhibitor, 5-10 mg twice daily. From alopecia areata patients, peripheral blood was collected along with lesional scalp punch biopsies. PBMCs were isolated by density centrifugation and stained for CD3, CD4 and CD8, and CD4+ and CD8+ T cells were sorted on a FACSAria. Study-wide conclusions, independent of this receptor: Lesional scalp, especially in alopecia totalis/universalis, showed higher clonality and more expanded CD8+ clones than normal scalp, suggesting antigenic drive. Scalp clonality and the number of expanded CD8+ clones among the top 100 scalp clones were significantly decreased by tofacitinib. During tofacitinib treatment, many expanded lesional clones stuck around in both scalp and blood, and this persistence may partly explain why relapse happens after treatment is stopped. The treated cohort was small, with a single nonresponder, so links between baseline CD8+ expansion and response need larger studies. Shared TCR sequences between patients were less evident than in mice, which may be partly attributable to HLA diversity in the patient population. Unlike mouse skin, where gammadelta T cells dominate, normal human skin contains resident alphabeta T cells that get sequenced too, which complicates analysis of the scalp TCR repertoire.

Sequenced material: CD4+ T cells sorted from blood, taken at approximately week 39, from a patient treated with tofacitinib. The TCR originated in a human donor with alopecia areata.

The sequence in DNA is TGTGCCAGCAGTGAAAGGACGGGGCCCTACGAGCAGTACTTC. Its product reads: CASSERTGPYEQYF. The chain uses TRBV2 and TRBJ2-7; the D element could tentatively be TRBD1 or TRBD2, as 5 bases agree for each. Trimming takes 2 bases from V and 2 bases from J, and the germline ends sit 10 bases apart. The CDR3 runs 14 amino acids, cysteine and phenylalanine included. The CDR3 DNA has 42 bases and is translated from base 1. CDR1 and CDR2 are drawn from the germline V gene: SNHLY, FYNNEI.